This T cell receptor beta chain is drawn from a study of shared clonotypes between healthy human individuals. Study as a whole: The cohort comprised two women and a few men. Their ages spanned 18 to 49 years.

Several immunoSEQ plates received, in even portions, the genomic DNA of each subset. Original handling: Junction-only sequences without quality scores came from ImmunoSEQ, so filtering differed. The table came from immunoSEQ multiplex PCR; TCRdb's copy has only in-frame clones and leaves some out. From that table come the V and J calls and clone size; the DNA was used to work out D and trimming. The sample consists of around 2.5 million clones, under 95% of them appearing once. There were no recent acute infections or vaccinations among the donors, who were healthy HIV-negative adults. Material: naive CD4+ T cells from PBMCs. The subset denotes: CD45RA+ positively selected. The receptor comes from a man between 18 and 35 years old in good health. Some clones in this sample may be carry-over from other donors' samples.

CDR3 nucleotide sequence: TGCGCCAGCAGCGGGGACCCCACGGGGACTGAAGCTTTCTTT. It translates to CASSGDPTGTEAFF. This chain joins TRBV5-1 and TRBJ1-1, with D possibly TRBD1 on 5 matching bases. The V gene's germline CDR1 is SGHRS and CDR2 YFSETQ. Trimming pared 4 bases from V and 5 bases from J, leaving 15 bases between. This CDR3 region has 14 residues.